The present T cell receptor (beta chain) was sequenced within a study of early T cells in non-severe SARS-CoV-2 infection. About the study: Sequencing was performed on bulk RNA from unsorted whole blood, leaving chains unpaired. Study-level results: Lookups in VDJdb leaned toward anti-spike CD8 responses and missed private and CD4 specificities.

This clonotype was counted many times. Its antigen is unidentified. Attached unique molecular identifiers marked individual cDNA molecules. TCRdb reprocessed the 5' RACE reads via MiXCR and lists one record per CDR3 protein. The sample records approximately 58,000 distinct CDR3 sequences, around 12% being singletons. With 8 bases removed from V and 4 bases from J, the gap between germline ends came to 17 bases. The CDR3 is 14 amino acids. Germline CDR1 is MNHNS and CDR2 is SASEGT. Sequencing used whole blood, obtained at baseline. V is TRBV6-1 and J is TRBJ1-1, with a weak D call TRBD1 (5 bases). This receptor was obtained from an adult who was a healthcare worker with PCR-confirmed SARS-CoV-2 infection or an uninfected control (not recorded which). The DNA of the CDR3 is TGTGCCAGCCAAGAGGCAGTTCAGGGCACTGAAGCTTTCTTT. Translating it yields CASQEAVQGTEAFF.